One sample yielded the 16 T cell receptor beta chains listed below, sequenced in a study of shared T cell receptors in the human thymus. Profiling relied on immunoSEQ multiplex PCR, and the TCRdb table lists in-frame clones only, not all of them. The sample shows more than 550,000 clones, approximately 83% of them seen only once. This same sample was also part of a study on human thymus T cells.

Specimen: thymocytes. All receptors derive from a girl under two years old with a congenital heart defect.

Of note for this clone: Other DNA sequences in this sample translate to the same CDR3. This chain uses TRBV5-1 with TRBJ2-2; 8 positions match TRBD1. V lost 5 bases to trimming and J lost 2 bases; unmatched junction nucleotides: 5. Per germline, CDR1 SGHRS and CDR2 YFSETQ. The CDR3 is made up of 15 amino acids. The CDR3 here is CASSSGQANTGELFF. CDR3 DNA sequence: TGCGCCAGCAGTTCGGGACAGGCTAACACCGGGGAGCTGTTTTTT.

The V call is TRBV2, the J call TRBJ2-3; TRBD2 aligns across 13 bases. Trimming took 6 bases from V and 1 from J; bases not matched to a gene: 4. CDR1 and CDR2 from the germline V gene are SNHLY and FYNNEI. The CDR3 extends over 16 amino acids. The CDR3 is CASRGGTSGGTDTQYF. The CDR3 nucleotides read TGTGCCAGCAGGGGGGGGACTAGCGGGGGCACAGATACGCAGTATTTT. The variable domain in full, completed from reference TRBV2 and TRBJ2-3, reads EPEVTQTPSHQVTQMGQEVILRCVPISNHLYFYWYRQILGQKVEFLVSFYNNEISEKSEIFDDQFSVERPDGSNFTLKIRSTKLEDSAMYFCASRGGTSGGTDTQYFGPGTRLTVL.

The V call is TRBV30, the J call TRBJ1-1; weak D call: TRBD1 (5 bases). From germline, CDR1 is GTSNPN and CDR2 SVGIG (reference sequence). The CDR3 spans 15 residues. Trimming took off 0 bases at V and 1 base at J, with 12 bases between the two ends. The CDR3: CAWSVRQGSNTEAFF. The DNA for the CDR3 is TGTGCCTGGAGTGTACGTCAGGGATCGAACACTGAAGCTTTCTTT.

This clone was detected once. The chain has TRBV11-2 and TRBJ1-3; no clear D gene. CDR1 and CDR2 from the germline V gene are SGHAT and FQNNGV. The CDR3 has 14 residues. The germline V and J ends were trimmed by 5 bases and 0 bases, with 8 bases remaining between them. CDR3 loop: CASSPRGSGNTIYF. In DNA form, the CDR3 reads TGTGCCAGCAGCCCCCGGGGCTCTGGAAACACCATATATTTT.

This sequence joins TRBV7-8 and TRBJ2-3, with TRBD1 matching 12 bases. The CDR3 covers 20 residues. Germline lookup yields CDR1 SGHVS and CDR2 FQNEAQ. Losses at the gene ends were 5 bases for V and 3 bases for J; bases not matched to a gene: 18. Here the CDR3 reads CASSHYKYSGQGAMTDTQYF. The CDR3 region has the DNA TGTGCCAGCAGCCACTACAAGTATTCGGGACAGGGGGCGATGACAGATACGCAGTATTTT.

J is TRBJ2-3 and V is TRBV10-1; 8 bases match TRBD2. CDR1 and CDR2 from the germline V gene are WNHNN and SYGVQD (reference sequence). CDR3 length: 16 amino acids. V dropped 2 bases and J dropped 1; count of bases not matched to a gene: 5. CDR3 residues: CASSEQSGGGTDTQYF. The CDR3 nucleotides are TGCGCCAGCAGTGAGCAGTCGGGGGGGGGCACAGATACGCAGTATTTT.

The sample holds one count of this clone. The chain couples TRBV5-1 to TRBJ2-1; 9 bases are shared with TRBD1. This CDR3 region has 17 residues. V shed 4 bases, J shed 6 bases, and the junction held 14 bases outside the gene matches. CDR1 is SGHRS and CDR2 is YFSETQ in the germline V gene. CDR3 protein: CASSTGTGPQGSNEQFF. CDR3 bases: TGCGCCAGCAGCACCGGGACAGGGCCACAGGGGTCCAATGAGCAGTTCTTC.

V gene TRBV4-3 combines with J gene TRBJ1-2; tentative D call: TRBD1 (5 bases). The CDR3 is 19 residues long. The V end was cut by 1 base, the J end by 3 bases, with 24 bases between. Germline lookup yields CDR1 LGHNA and CDR2 YSLEER. The CDR3 sequence is CASSQGRTTPKWGDYGYTF. The DNA for the CDR3 is TGCGCCAGCAGCCAAGGACGAACGACTCCAAAGTGGGGGGACTATGGCTACACCTTC.

The chain employs TRBV19 and TRBJ2-2; 8 bases agree with TRBD2. Losses at the gene ends were 3 bases for V and 4 bases for J; bases not matched to a gene: 7. Germline CDR1 LNHDA, CDR2 SQIVND (reference sequence). This CDR3 spans 16 amino acids. The CDR3 reads CASSMDRAGGTGELFF. The CDR3 region has the DNA TGTGCCAGTAGTATGGACCGGGCGGGAGGCACCGGGGAGCTGTTTTTT.

J is TRBJ1-1 and V is TRBV5-5; D might be TRBD1 (5 bases). The CDR3 sequence is 14 residues long. Trimming pared 4 bases from V and 2 bases from J, leaving 12 bases between. Germline CDR1 is SGHKS and CDR2 is YYEKEE (reference sequence). CDR3 residues: CASSANRFNTEAFF. The DNA of the CDR3 is TGTGCCAGCAGCGCCAACAGGTTCAACACTGAAGCTTTCTTT.

The chain carries TRBV5-1 and TRBJ2-2, with D tentatively TRBD1 (5 bases). Germline V lookup: CDR1 SGHRS, CDR2 YFSETQ. Trimming left V 1 base short and J 1 base short, with 11 bases between. The CDR3 consists of 16 residues. The CDR3 sequence is CASSLTPDRNTGELFF. In DNA form, the CDR3 reads TGCGCCAGCAGCTTGACTCCCGACAGGAACACCGGGGAGCTGTTTTTT.

The chain recombines TRBV4-1 with TRBJ2-1, with D tentatively TRBD1 (5 bases). The CDR3 runs to 17 residues. CDR1 and CDR2 (germline): MGHRA, YSYEKL. The V and J ends lost 4 bases and 7 bases respectively, with 23 bases between them. As DNA, the CDR3 is TGCGCCAGCAGCCGAATTCTTGGTCCTAGGGGAAATAATGAGCAGTTCTTC. Translation: CASSRILGPRGNNEQFF.

V is TRBV5-6 and J is TRBJ2-5; 14 bases align to TRBD2. V was pared by 4 bases and J by 2 bases, with 4 bases of the junction left unmatched. Germline CDR1 SGHDT, CDR2 YYEEEE. The CDR3 runs 16 residues. The chain's CDR3 is CASSPGLAGAQETQYF. The DNA for the CDR3 is TGTGCCAGCAGCCCGGGACTAGCGGGGGCGCAAGAGACCCAGTACTTC.

Note on this clone: The same CDR3 also results from other DNA sequences found in this sample. V usage is TRBV20-1 and J usage is TRBJ2-7, with unresolved D. The CDR3 is 11 residues long. The V end lost 3 bases, the J end lost 4 bases, and 7 bases lay between the germline ends. CDR1 and CDR2 from the germline V gene are DFQATT and SNEGSKA (reference sequence). DNA of the CDR3: TGCAGTGCTAGGCAGACATACGAGCAGTACTTC. Translating it yields CSARQTYEQYF.

The chain has TRBV9 and TRBJ2-1; 7 positions agree with TRBD2. The CDR3 has 15 residues. With 0 bases clipped from V and 7 bases from J, the junction kept 7 bases outside the gene matches. CDR1 and CDR2 (germline): SGDLS, YYNGEE. The CDR3 protein is CASSVAGGYRNEQFF. The DNA for the CDR3 is TGTGCCAGCAGCGTAGCGGGGGGTTATAGAAATGAGCAGTTCTTC.

V gene TRBV7-9 combines with J gene TRBJ1-1, with D perhaps matching TRBD1 (5 bases). The CDR3 sequence is 14 residues long. CDR1 and CDR2 (germline): SEHNR, FQNEAQ (reference sequence). Trimming took 5 bases from V and 7 from J, leaving 17 bases between them. The CDR3 DNA is TGTGCCAGCAGCCTCTTAAGCCAACAGGATGAAGCTTTCTTT. Protein: CASSLLSQQDEAFF.